This T cell receptor beta chain was captured by sequencing in a study of STAT5B mutations in CD4+ large granular lymphocyte leukemia. Background on the study: The CDR3 'QG' motif was associated with a particular HLA allele among healthy donors.

This clone was picked up a small number of times. Assay used: immunoSEQ multiplex PCR; TCRdb lists only in-frame clones, some missing. The sample gives tens of thousands of clones, roughly 80% of which show up once; about 4.4% is in the top ten. The CDR3 totals 14 residues. The V and J ends lost 7 bases and 3 bases respectively, with 16 bases between them. CDR1 is MNHEY, CDR2 SVGAGI, per germline. The V gene is TRBV6-5, the J gene TRBJ2-7; tentatively, D is TRBD2 (6 bases). The specimen was CD4+ T cells from blood buffy coats. The TCR sequence derives from a human donor in good health. CDR3 protein: CASTPGVGDYEQYF. CDR3 nucleotide sequence: TGTGCCAGCACCCCGGGAGTGGGGGACTACGAGCAGTACTTC.